The 22 T cell receptor beta chains below come from one sample, sequenced in a study of T-cell reconstitution after alpha-beta-depleted transplantation in children. The TCRbeta library was prepared with unique molecular identifiers. TCRdb analysed the PCR reads with MiXCR anew, one entry per CDR3 protein. The table has 580,000 or so distinct CDR3 sequences, roughly 23% seen once. This specimen consisted of PBMCs, mostly from graft donor cells, obtained 360 days after TCRalphabeta/CD19-depleted stem cell transplant. The receptors here all came from a boy less than two years old who had a stem cell transplant for acute myeloid leukemia, so the T cells may come from the graft donor.

This chain uses TRBV5-4 with TRBJ2-5; TRBD2 aligns across 14 bases. The CDR3 covers 16 residues. The V and J ends lost 4 bases and 4 bases, in that order; junction bases with no gene match: 6. CDR1 is SGHNT, CDR2 YYREEE, per germline (reference sequence). CDR3 sequence: CASSRSGTSGGETQYF. CDR3 bases: TGTGCCAGCAGCCGCAGCGGGACTAGCGGGGGAGAGACCCAGTACTTC.

The sample holds many counts of this clonotype. The rearrangement links TRBV20-1 to TRBJ2-7; D might be TRBD1 (5 bases). Germline-derived CDR1 and CDR2 are DFQATT and SNEGSKA (reference sequence). The CDR3 has 17 residues. Trimming cost V 1 base and J 2 bases, with 21 bases left between them. The CDR3 sequence: CSARGRAHQVTAYEQYF. The CDR3 nucleotides are TGCAGTGCTAGAGGCAGGGCCCACCAAGTGACAGCCTACGAGCAGTACTTC.

This sequence joins TRBV15 and TRBJ2-3; D uncertain. Germline lookup yields CDR1 LNHNV and CDR2 YYDKDF (reference sequence). Trimming pared 0 bases from V and 2 bases from J, leaving 12 bases between. CDR3 length: 16 residues. DNA of the CDR3: TGTGCCACCAGCAGAGAAACTGCCCAAGACACAGATACGCAGTATTTT. Translated: CATSRETAQDTDTQYF.

This clonotype was seen a single time. The chain employs TRBV15 and TRBJ2-2; unclear D gene. The CDR3 has 15 residues. From germline, CDR1 is LNHNV and CDR2 YYDKDF (reference sequence). The germline V and J ends were trimmed by 3 bases and 2 bases, with 10 bases remaining between them. CDR3 sequence (DNA): TGTGCCACCAGCAGTGCAGAAGAAAACACCGGGGAGCTGTTTTTT. Protein sequence: CATSSAEENTGELFF. The entire variable domain, with the rest obtained from reference TRBV15 and TRBJ2-2, is as follows: DAMVIQNPRYQVTQFGKPVTLSCSQTLNHNVMYWYQQKSSQAPKLLFHYYDKDFNNEADTPDNFQSRRPNTSFCFLDIRSPGLGDTAMYLCATSSAEENTGELFFGEGSRLTVL.

Only one count was recorded for this clonotype. The chain employs TRBV15 and TRBJ2-5, with D tentatively TRBD1 or TRBD2 (6 bases each). The CDR3 covers 15 residues. The germline V gene encodes CDR1 LNHNV and CDR2 YYDKDF (reference sequence). Deletions cut 3 bases from V and 4 bases from J, with 15 bases between. Written as DNA, the CDR3 is TGTGCCACCAGCAGGACTAGGGGGGCCCCAGAGACCCAGTACTTC. Translating gives CATSRTRGAPETQYF.

In this sample, this clonotype turned up a few times. The chain combines TRBV12-3 or TRBV12-4 with TRBJ1-1, with D unclear. CDR3 length equals 12 residues. Trimming removed 3 bases from V and 1 base from J, with 3 bases in between. Here the CDR3 DNA reads TGTGCCAGCAGTTTCTGGAACACTGAAGCTTTCTTT. Its translation is CASSFWNTEAFF.

CDR3 nucleotides: TGCGCCAGCAGCCAACTATACGGGGAGCTGTTTTTT. Protein sequence: CASSQLYGELFF. This rearrangement joins TRBV4-1 to TRBJ2-2; D not resolved. The CDR3 has 12 amino acids. V shed 2 bases and J shed 7 bases, with 5 bases lying between them. Germline V CDR1 and CDR2: MGHRA, YSYEKL.

This clonotype was detected only a few times. The chain has TRBV27 and TRBJ2-7; D may match TRBD1 or TRBD2 (5 bases each). This CDR3 comprises 14 residues. CDR1 and CDR2 from the germline V gene are MNHEY and SMNVEV (reference sequence). Deletions cut 6 bases from V and 7 bases from J, with 19 bases between. The CDR3 reads CASRETGTPWEQYF. The CDR3 bases are TGTGCCAGCAGAGAGACCGGGACCCCGTGGGAGCAGTACTTC.

The sample holds many counts of this clonotype. The chain couples TRBV7-2 to TRBJ2-3, with D possibly being TRBD2 (5 bases). Trimming took off 7 bases at V and 3 bases at J, with 20 bases between the two ends. The CDR3 is made up of 16 amino acids. CDR1 is SGHTA, CDR2 FQGNSA, per germline. Here the CDR3 DNA reads TGTGCCAGCACTCCTCAGGCTAGCAGGCTGACAGATACGCAGTATTTT. It encodes CASTPQASRLTDTQYF.

This clonotype appeared a few times. The chain links TRBV5-1 to TRBJ1-2; tentatively, D is TRBD1 (6 bases). The CDR3 runs 15 residues. The germline gives CDR1 SGHRS, CDR2 YFSETQ. The V gene lost 4 bases and the J gene lost 2 bases, with 15 bases spanning the gap. The CDR3 region is CASSRIGQGNYGYTF. DNA for the CDR3: TGCGCCAGCAGCCGGATCGGGCAGGGGAACTATGGCTACACCTTC. Based on the CDR3 plus reference TRBV5-1 and TRBJ1-2, the full variable domain is KAGVTQTPRYLIKTRGQQVTLSCSPISGHRSVSWYQQTPGQGLQFLFEYFSETQRNKGNFPGRFSGRQFSNSRSEMNVSTLELGDSALYLCASSRIGQGNYGYTFGSGTRLTVV.

The V and J genes are TRBV27 and TRBJ2-3, with a weak D call TRBD2 (6 bases). Between the trimmed V and J ends, which lost 2 bases and 3 bases, there was a span of 21 bases. This CDR3 contains 18 residues. CDR1 MNHEY and CDR2 SMNVEV come from the germline V gene (reference sequence). This chain's CDR3 is CASSLEGQGLRRTDTQYF. As DNA, the CDR3 is TGTGCCAGCAGTTTAGAGGGGCAGGGACTGCGGCGAACAGATACGCAGTATTTT.

This clonotype was seen ten or more times. The gene calls are TRBV12-3 or TRBV12-4 and TRBJ2-3, with D possibly matching TRBD2 (6 bases). The CDR3 is made up of 18 amino acids. Trimming left V 5 bases short and J 6 bases short, with 27 bases between. The CDR3 is CASSKTPNPAGGGDTQYF. Written as DNA, the CDR3 is TGTGCCAGCAGTAAGACCCCCAACCCGGCGGGCGGAGGGGATACGCAGTATTTT.

This clonotype was counted many times. The chain links TRBV28 to TRBJ2-7; 7 positions match TRBD1. This CDR3 spans 15 amino acids. The germline V gene encodes CDR1 MDHEN and CDR2 SYDVKM. With 7 bases clipped from V and 2 bases from J, the junction kept 11 bases outside the gene matches. The CDR3 reads CASISSVGQTYEQYF. The DNA of the CDR3 is TGTGCCAGCATCTCCTCGGTGGGACAGACCTACGAGCAGTACTTC.

V gene TRBV5-6 combines with J gene TRBJ1-5; D gene unclear. Trimming took off 6 bases at V and 2 bases at J, with 9 bases between the two ends. The CDR3 consists of 13 residues. CDR1 is SGHDT and CDR2 is YYEEEE in the germline V gene. The CDR3 protein is CASKRRGNQPQHF. In DNA form, the CDR3 reads TGTGCCAGCAAGAGAAGGGGCAATCAGCCCCAGCATTTT.

This chain links TRBV6-5 with TRBJ2-7; D may correspond to TRBD1 or TRBD2 (5 bases each). With 2 bases removed from V and 2 bases from J, the gap between germline ends came to 19 bases. The CDR3 is 17 residues long. Germline CDR1 reads MNHEY; CDR2 reads SVGAGI. The DNA for the CDR3 is TGTGCCAGCAGTTACCTTCTCGGGACCGAGAGTGCCTACGAGCAGTACTTC. Protein sequence: CASSYLLGTESAYEQYF.

The chain has TRBV7-8 and TRBJ2-3; D remains ambiguous. Trimming removed 5 bases at V and 8 bases at J, with 20 bases between. The CDR3 extends over 15 amino acids. Looked up from germline, CDR1 is SGHVS and CDR2 is FQNEAQ. In DNA form, the CDR3 reads TGTGCCAGCAGCCGCGACTGGGCCTCTCGCGGTACGCAGTATTTT. Protein: CASSRDWASRGTQYF.

The rearrangement joins TRBV12-3 or TRBV12-4 to TRBJ1-3, with a tentative D call TRBD1 (5 bases). This CDR3 is 15 amino acids long. V lost 2 bases and J 4 bases, leaving 12 bases between the germline ends. Written as DNA, the CDR3 is TGTGCCAGCAGTTTAATAGGGGCGCTGGGAAACACCATATATTTT. Translation gives CASSLIGALGNTIYF.

This clonotype was found many times. This chain joins TRBV6-2 or TRBV6-3 and TRBJ2-1; D is tentatively TRBD1 or TRBD2 (5 bases each). The germline V gene has CDR1 MNHEY and CDR2 SVGEGT. Trimming removed 6 bases from V and 1 base from J, with 16 bases in between. CDR3 length equals 16 residues. This CDR3 is CASRPAYWGSYNEQFF. In DNA, the CDR3 is TGTGCCAGCAGACCCGCTTATTGGGGGTCCTACAATGAGCAGTTCTTC.

The rearrangement uses TRBV20-1 and TRBJ2-3; TRBD2 is a possible D gene (6 bases). This CDR3 has 13 residues. Germline loops: CDR1 DFQATT, CDR2 SNEGSKA (reference sequence). V was pared by 8 bases and J by 6 bases, with 18 bases between. The CDR3 DNA sequence: TGCAGTCCTGCCTTGGCGGGACTGGATACGCAGTATTTT. Amino acids: CSPALAGLDTQYF.

The gene calls are TRBV12-3 or TRBV12-4 and TRBJ2-3, with D uncertain. V lost 3 bases to trimming and J lost 0 bases, with 4 bases between them. The CDR3 contains 13 residues. For the CDR3, the DNA is TGTGCCAGCAGTTTCTGGAGCACAGATACGCAGTATTTT. As protein: CASSFWSTDTQYF.

This clonotype was detected only a few times. This chain joins TRBV20-1 and TRBJ1-1; D gene ambiguous. In germline, CDR1 is DFQATT, CDR2 SNEGSKA (reference sequence). This CDR3 has 14 residues. V lost 5 bases and J 3 bases, leaving 16 bases between the germline ends. The CDR3 region is CSAPEPRRDTEAFF. CDR3 nucleotides: TGCAGTGCTCCCGAGCCCCGAAGGGACACTGAAGCTTTCTTT.

This clonotype came up many times. J is TRBJ2-1 and V is TRBV28; 9 nucleotides match TRBD1. After removal of 3 bases from V and 4 bases from J, the junction contained 4 bases not matched to a gene. The CDR3 covers 15 residues. Germline loops: CDR1 MDHEN, CDR2 SYDVKM. CDR3: CASSLGDRVYNEQFF. The CDR3 nucleotides are TGTGCCAGCAGTTTGGGGGACAGGGTTTACAATGAGCAGTTCTTC.